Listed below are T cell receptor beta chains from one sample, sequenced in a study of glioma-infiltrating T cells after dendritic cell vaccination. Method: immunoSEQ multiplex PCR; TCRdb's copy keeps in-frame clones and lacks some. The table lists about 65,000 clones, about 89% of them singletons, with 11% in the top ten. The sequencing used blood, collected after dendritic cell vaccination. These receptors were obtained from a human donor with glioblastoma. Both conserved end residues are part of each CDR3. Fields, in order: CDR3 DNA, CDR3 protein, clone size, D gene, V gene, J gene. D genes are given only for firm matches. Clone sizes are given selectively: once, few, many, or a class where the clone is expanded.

TGTGCCAGCAGTCCCCGGTCGAGGGTGCCTGGAAACACCATATATTTT	CASSPRSRVPGNTIYF	NA	NA	TRBV27	TRBJ1-3
TGTGCCAGCCCGAGTGGGGGGGCCCAGTACTTC	CASPSGGAQYF	NA	TRBD2	TRBV11-1	TRBJ2-5
TGTGCCAGCAGCTTTATAGCGGGGGGAAACACAGATACGCAGTATTTT	CASSFIAGGNTDTQYF	NA	TRBD2	TRBV9	TRBJ2-3
TGCGCCAGCAGCTTGCCCCCAACAGGGGGCGGGTACACCGGGGAGCTGTTTTTT	CASSLPPTGGGYTGELFF	NA	TRBD1	TRBV5-1	TRBJ2-2
TGTGCCAGCAGGGGGACAGGATCAAACTATGGCTACACCTTC	CASRGTGSNYGYTF	NA	TRBD1	TRBV2	TRBJ1-2
TGTGCCAGCAGTGGGAGCGGACAGGGGGCACTTCAGCCCCAGCATTTT	CASSGSGQGALQPQHF	NA	TRBD1	TRBV6-1	TRBJ1-5
TGTGCCAGCAGCCATTGCCCTGGACTGACCAGGACTAATGAAAAACTGTTTTTT	CASSHCPGLTRTNEKLFF	NA	NA	TRBV11-3	TRBJ1-4
TGCGCCAGCAGCCAACTAGCGGGAAATAGAAATGAGCAGTTCTTC	CASSQLAGNRNEQFF	NA	TRBD2	TRBV4-1	TRBJ2-1
TGCGCCAGCAGCTTGCTGGGGCAGGGGAACACTGAAGCTTTCTTT	CASSLLGQGNTEAFF	NA	NA	TRBV5-1	TRBJ1-1
TGTGCCAGTAGTGGAAGACTAGCGGGAGGTCCCCGGGAGCTGTTTTTT	CASSGRLAGGPRELFF	once	TRBD2	TRBV19	TRBJ2-2
TGTGCCAGCAGTCCAAGACTAGCGGGGGGGATAGATACGCAGTATTTT	CASSPRLAGGIDTQYF	few	TRBD2	TRBV27	TRBJ2-3
TGTGCCAGCAGCCGTGAGGGACAGAGCTACGAGCAGTACTTC	CASSREGQSYEQYF	NA	TRBD1	TRBV27	TRBJ2-7
TGTGCCAGCAGCCAAGGGGGGGACAGGAACTATGGCTACACCTTC	CASSQGGDRNYGYTF	NA	TRBD1	TRBV14	TRBJ1-2
TGTGCCAGTAGTATGACTAGCGGGGGCCCCTACGAGCAGTACTTC	CASSMTSGGPYEQYF	medium-sized	TRBD2	TRBV19	TRBJ2-7
TGTGCCAGCAGTCCTCGAGGGACAGGGTTTGGGTCCTACGAGCAGTACTTC	CASSPRGTGFGSYEQYF	NA	TRBD1	TRBV27	TRBJ2-7
TGTGCCAGCTCTCCCTCCGGGACACTGATTTCTGGAAACACCATATATTTT	CASSPSGTLISGNTIYF	NA	NA	TRBV18	TRBJ1-3
TGTGCCAGCAGCGACTTATACAGGGGCGAGAACACTGAAGCTTTCTTT	CASSDLYRGENTEAFF	NA	TRBD1	TRBV14	TRBJ1-1
TGTGCCAGTAGTATGCGGGGAGGCACCATATATTTT	CASSMRGGTIYF	NA	NA	TRBV19	TRBJ1-3
TGCGCCAGCAGCTCTCCGAGCGGGTACAATGAGCAGTTCTTC	CASSSPSGYNEQFF	NA	NA	TRBV5-1	TRBJ2-1
TGTGCCAGCAGTGCTACTAGCGGGGCTGGGAATGAGCAGTTCTTC	CASSATSGAGNEQFF	NA	TRBD2	TRBV2	TRBJ2-1
TGTGCCATCAGCACCCAGACAGGGATCGATCAGCCCCAGCATTTT	CAISTQTGIDQPQHF	NA	TRBD1	TRBV10-3	TRBJ1-5
TGTGCCAGCAGCCGGGACAGGGGGGAAGAGACCCAGTACTTC	CASSRDRGEETQYF	NA	TRBD1	TRBV4-2	TRBJ2-5
TGTGCCAGTAGTAGCGGGAGGAAAACCGCTAACTATGGCTACACCTTC	CASSSGRKTANYGYTF	few	NA	TRBV19	TRBJ1-2
TGTGCCATCAGTGAGAGCGGGAGGGGTGCTGAAGCTTTCTTT	CAISESGRGAEAFF	NA	NA	TRBV10-3	TRBJ1-1
TGTGCCAGCACCCCCGGGGGGACAAGGAACTACGAGCAGTACTTC	CASTPGGTRNYEQYF	once	NA	TRBV6-1	TRBJ2-7
TGTGCCAGCAGCCCCTCTAGCCACTATGGCTACACCTTC	CASSPSSHYGYTF	NA	NA	TRBV7-9	TRBJ1-2
TGCGCCAGCAGCCAAGATCACACATCAACGAATGGCTACACCTTC	CASSQDHTSTNGYTF	NA	NA	TRBV4-3	TRBJ1-2
TGTGCCAGCAGCCCAGGGGGAAGCGGGAGAAACACAGATACGCAGTATTTT	CASSPGGSGRNTDTQYF	NA	NA	TRBV7-9	TRBJ2-3
TGTGCCAGTAGTTCCTGGACCGGACTCGTTAACAATGAGCAGTTCTTC	CASSSWTGLVNNEQFF	NA	NA	TRBV19	TRBJ2-1
TGTGCCAGCAGCTTAGTTTTACAGGGGGGTGAAAAACTGTTTTTT	CASSLVLQGGEKLFF	NA	TRBD1	TRBV11-3	TRBJ1-4
TGTGCCAGCAGCAGCGGACGTGGGGGAGGCGAAAAACTGTTTTTT	CASSSGRGGGEKLFF	few	NA	TRBV5-4	TRBJ1-4
TGCAGCGTCCGGACCAGGGTCGGGTACGAGCAGTACTTC	CSVRTRVGYEQYF	once	NA	TRBV29-1	TRBJ2-7
TGTGCCAGCAGCTTCAGGGGCAGCGAAAAACTGTTTTTT	CASSFRGSEKLFF	NA	NA	TRBV11-2	TRBJ1-4
TGTGCCAGCTCACGGACAGTTGCAGGGAATTCACCCCTCCACTTT	CASSRTVAGNSPLHF	NA	NA	TRBV18	TRBJ1-6
TGTGCCAGCAGGCAGGGCGTCGACACTGAAGCTTTCTTT	CASRQGVDTEAFF	NA	NA	TRBV11-3	TRBJ1-1
TGTGCCAGCAGTGACCCGGACAGGGATAATTCCGGCTACGAGCAGTACTTC	CASSDPDRDNSGYEQYF	NA	TRBD1	TRBV6-4	TRBJ2-7
TGTGCCAGCAGCCGGGACAGGGGGTCCTACAATGAGCAGTTCTTC	CASSRDRGSYNEQFF	few	TRBD1	TRBV27	TRBJ2-1
TGTGCCAGCAGCTTACGGGGGTATAATTCACCCCTCCACTTT	CASSLRGYNSPLHF	NA	NA	TRBV5-6	TRBJ1-6
TGTGCCAGCAGCTTTGACAGAAGAAACACAGATACGCAGTATTTT	CASSFDRRNTDTQYF	NA	NA	TRBV5-5	TRBJ2-3
TGCGCCAGCAGCTCGGGGGGAGTTGGGGCCGGGGAGCTGTTTTTT	CASSSGGVGAGELFF	NA	TRBD2	TRBV5-1	TRBJ2-2
TGTGCCAGCAGCCCCGCGGGGGGGGAGCGGGAGACCCAGTACTTC	CASSPAGGERETQYF	few	TRBD2	TRBV4-2	TRBJ2-5
TGTGCCAGCAGTTCTCTTACTGGGGCCAACGTCCTGACTTTC	CASSSLTGANVLTF	NA	NA	TRBV28	TRBJ2-6
TGTGCCAGCACCCCTCAACGAGGGCGGGAGGGGGGTGAGACCCAGTACTTC	CASTPQRGREGGETQYF	NA	TRBD2	TRBV7-2	TRBJ2-5
TGCAGCGTTCCCGGGGTTCGATACCAAGAGACCCAGTACTTC	CSVPGVRYQETQYF	NA	NA	TRBV29-1	TRBJ2-5
TGTGCTAGTGGTTTTTCCGGTGGACAGGGTAATGGCTACACCTTC	CASGFSGGQGNGYTF	NA	TRBD1	TRBV12-5	TRBJ1-2
TGTGCCAGCATTAAGGTAGCGGGTAGGAATGAGCAGTTCTTC	CASIKVAGRNEQFF	NA	TRBD2	TRBV13	TRBJ2-1
TGCGCCAGCAGCACAACGACAGGGGCCGGGCTAGCCAAAAACATTCAGTACTTC	CASSTTTGAGLAKNIQYF	once	TRBD1	TRBV5-1	TRBJ2-4
TGTGCCAGCAGCTTAGCTTCTAGCGGGAGGTGGGAATCCGAGCAGTACTTC	CASSLASSGRWESEQYF	NA	TRBD2	TRBV7-8	TRBJ2-7
TGTGCCAGCAGGACAGGGGTCAGCACTGAAGCTTTCTTT	CASRTGVSTEAFF	NA	TRBD1	TRBV6-6	TRBJ1-1
TGTGCCAGCAGCTCCCTTCGGCCGAACGAGGATGGCTACACCTTC	CASSSLRPNEDGYTF	NA	NA	TRBV7-9	TRBJ1-2
TGTGCCAGTAGTCTGCCGGGACAGGGGGCCAATGAGCAGTTCTTC	CASSLPGQGANEQFF	NA	TRBD1	TRBV19	TRBJ2-1
TGTGCCAGCAGCTCCCACAGGGTTGAAAACACAGATACGCAGTATTTT	CASSSHRVENTDTQYF	NA	NA	TRBV7-2	TRBJ2-3
TGCGCCAGCAGCCAAGATGGCGCGGGGGGGCCTGTAGATACGCAGTATTTT	CASSQDGAGGPVDTQYF	NA	TRBD2	TRBV4-1	TRBJ2-3
TGTGCCAGCAGTGAATATAGGAACACTGAAGCTTTCTTT	CASSEYRNTEAFF	NA	NA	TRBV25-1	TRBJ1-1
TGCGCCAGCAGCTTACCGGGAATGAACGAGCAGTACTTC	CASSLPGMNEQYF	once	NA	TRBV5-1	TRBJ2-7
TGTGCCAGTAGGTCTAGCGGCCTCTACAATGAGCAGTTCTTC	CASRSSGLYNEQFF	once	TRBD2	TRBV19	TRBJ2-1